The entry below describes one T cell receptor beta chain. This sample was included in a study of T-cell memory formation after mild COVID-19. About the research overall: TCR clusters largely stayed donor specific.

MiXCR, run by TCRdb on the 5' RACE reads, gives a single entry per CDR3 protein. The repertoire includes fewer than 300,000 distinct CDR3 sequences, approximately 15% of them detected once, and 22% sits in the top ten. This CDR3 is built from 20 residues. V was pared by 3 bases and J by 2 bases, with 27 bases between. V gene TRBV12-3 or TRBV12-4 combines with J gene TRBJ2-3; a possible D gene is TRBD2 (6 bases). This TCR derives from a man between 18 and 29 years old who had mild COVID-19 (a few samples of this study predate the infection). Cell type and time point are not known. Sequenced sample: PBMCs or a T cell subset sorted from them (not recorded which). The CDR3 DNA follows: TGTGCCAGCAGTTTGGGGGTACTAGCCGAAGTGGAGGGCTACACAGATACGCAGTATTTT. It yields the protein CASSLGVLAEVEGYTDTQYF.